This T cell receptor (beta chain) was obtained from a study of identical twins. The study's findings and limits: Where beta out-of-frame sequences were concerned, excess twin sharing was weaker.

Turning to this clonotype: Its antigen is undetermined.

A universal primer site was created by template switching, with the cDNA bearing unique molecular identifiers. TCRdb ran MiXCR on the 5' RACE reads and lists one entry per CDR3 protein. The data show some 1,700,000 distinct CDR3 sequences, with less than 40% seen just once and 0.25% to 0.3% held by the top ten. The origin of this receptor is a newborn girl in good health. The sample was cord blood.

In DNA, the CDR3 is TGTGCCAGCAGTCCCGGACAGGGGTGGGATGAAAAACTGTTTTTT. This gives the protein CASSPGQGWDEKLFF. This chain uses TRBV27 with TRBJ1-4, with TRBD1 matching 9 bases. Germline V gives CDR1 MNHEY, CDR2 SMNVEV (reference sequence). CDR3 length: 15 amino acids. Unmatched junction bases numbered 7, after V lost 5 bases and J lost 6 bases. The full variable domain, in which reference TRBV27 and TRBJ1-4 provide the parts outside the CDR3, is EAQVTQNPRYLITVTGKKLTVTCSQNMNHEYMSWYRQDPGLGLRQIYYSMNVEVTDKGDVPEGYKVSRKEKRNFPLILESPSPNQTSLYFCASSPGQGWDEKLFFGSGTQLSVL.